The TCR beta chain described here comes from a study of T cell repertoires in cytomegalovirus infection. As for the study in general: Public TCR beta signatures provided an indication of both CMV infection and a matching HLA type.

TCRdb reprocessed the reads with MiXCR, giving one entry per CDR3 protein. This sample has approximately 910,000 distinct CDR3 sequences; roughly 31% occur once, and the top ten carry over 10%. The CDR3 sequence is 15 residues long. Germline V gene lookup returns CDR1 DFQATT and CDR2 SNEGSKA (reference sequence). V gave up 5 bases and J gave up 3 bases, with 17 bases separating them. General study points: HLA-C-restricted CMV-specific TCR beta clonotypes were dominant in the ex vivo response.

Details on this clonotype: Its antigen is not identified.

The clonotype was recovered from a human donor in good health (CMV status not recorded). Some clones in this sample may be carry-over from other donors' samples. The chain links TRBV20-1 to TRBJ1-5, with D maybe TRBD1 (5 bases). The source material was cultured CD8+ T cells from PBMCs, sampled from culture after CMV antigen stimulation. The CDR3 nucleotides are TGCAGTGCTCAGGGCCCTTCAGGGCTCAATCAGCCCCAGCATTTT. It translates to CSAQGPSGLNQPQHF.